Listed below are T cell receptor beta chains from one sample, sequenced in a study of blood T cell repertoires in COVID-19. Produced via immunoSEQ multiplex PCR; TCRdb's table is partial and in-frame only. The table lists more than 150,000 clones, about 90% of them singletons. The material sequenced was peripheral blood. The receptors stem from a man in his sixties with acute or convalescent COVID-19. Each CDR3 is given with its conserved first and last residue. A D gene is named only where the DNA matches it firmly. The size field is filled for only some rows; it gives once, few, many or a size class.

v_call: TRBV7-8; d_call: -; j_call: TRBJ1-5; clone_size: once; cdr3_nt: TGTGCCAGCAGCTTAATGTCGACAGTCAGCAATCAGCCCCAGCATTTT; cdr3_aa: CASSLMSTVSNQPQHF
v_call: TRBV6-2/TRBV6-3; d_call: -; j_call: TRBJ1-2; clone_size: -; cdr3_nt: TGTGCCAGCAGTATTGGGGCGCGGAACTATGGCTACACCTTC; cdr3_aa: CASSIGARNYGYTF
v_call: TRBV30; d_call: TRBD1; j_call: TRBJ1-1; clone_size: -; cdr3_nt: TGTGCCTGGCGGACAGGCGGCACTGAAGCTTTCTTT; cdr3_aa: CAWRTGGTEAFF
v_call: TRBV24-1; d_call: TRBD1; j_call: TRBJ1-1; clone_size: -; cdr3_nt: TGTGCCACCAGTGATTCTAGACAGGGACTGAACACTGAAGCTTTCTTT; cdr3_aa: CATSDSRQGLNTEAFF
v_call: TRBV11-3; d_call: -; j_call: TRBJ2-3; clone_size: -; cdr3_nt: TGTGCCAGCAGGGGGCTCGACGATACGCAGTATTTT; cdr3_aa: CASRGLDDTQYF
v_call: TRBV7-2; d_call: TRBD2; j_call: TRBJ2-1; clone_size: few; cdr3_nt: TGTGCCAGCAGCCCAAGGGGTAGCGGGGCCATTAGCTCCTACAATGAGCAGTTCTTC; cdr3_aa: CASSPRGSGAISSYNEQFF
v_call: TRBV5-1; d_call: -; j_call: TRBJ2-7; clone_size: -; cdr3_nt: TGCGCCAGCAGCTCGCCGGGGGACGGCTACGAGCAGTACTTC; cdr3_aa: CASSSPGDGYEQYF
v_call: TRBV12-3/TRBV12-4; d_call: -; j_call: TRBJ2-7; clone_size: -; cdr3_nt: TGTGCCAGCAGTTCCCGACTAAGTGGCGAGCAGTACTTC; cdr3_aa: CASSSRLSGEQYF
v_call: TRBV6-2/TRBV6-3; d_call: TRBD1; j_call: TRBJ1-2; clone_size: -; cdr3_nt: TGTGCCAGCAGTTCAGGACAGGGGGTTAACGGCTACACCTTC; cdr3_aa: CASSSGQGVNGYTF
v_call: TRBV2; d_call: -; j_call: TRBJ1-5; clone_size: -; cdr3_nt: TGTGCCAGCAGTGATCGGGCAGGGGTACGGCAGCCCCAGCATTTT; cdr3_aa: CASSDRAGVRQPQHF
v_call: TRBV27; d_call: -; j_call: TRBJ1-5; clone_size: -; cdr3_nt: TGTGCCAGCAGTTCCTCGCTAACTAGGAGCAATCAGCCCCAGCATTTT; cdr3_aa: CASSSSLTRSNQPQHF
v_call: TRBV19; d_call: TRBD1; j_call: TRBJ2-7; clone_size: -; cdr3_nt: TGTGCCAGCAGCCGGGACAGGGGCTCCTACGAGCAGTACTTC; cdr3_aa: CASSRDRGSYEQYF
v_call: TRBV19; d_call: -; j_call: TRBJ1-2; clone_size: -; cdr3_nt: TGTGCCAGTAGAGCGGGGGGCATCTATGGCTACACCTTC; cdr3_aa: CASRAGGIYGYTF
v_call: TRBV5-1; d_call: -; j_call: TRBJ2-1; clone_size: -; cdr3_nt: TGCGCCAGCAGCTTGGCCTCCCCTAGCTCCTTTAATGAGCAGTTCTTC; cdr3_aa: CASSLASPSSFNEQFF
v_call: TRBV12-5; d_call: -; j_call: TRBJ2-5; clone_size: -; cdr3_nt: TGTGCTAGTGGTTCCTCTGCGGGGGCGGGGGAGACCCAGTACTTC; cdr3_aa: CASGSSAGAGETQYF
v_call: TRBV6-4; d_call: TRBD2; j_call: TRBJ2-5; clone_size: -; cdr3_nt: TGTGCCAGCAGTGACTCGGCGGGGCGGGGGGAGACCCAGTACTTC; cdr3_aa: CASSDSAGRGETQYF
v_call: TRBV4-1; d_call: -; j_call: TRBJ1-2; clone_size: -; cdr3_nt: TGCGCCAGCAGCCAATACCGGGACACTAACTATGGCTACACCTTC; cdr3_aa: CASSQYRDTNYGYTF
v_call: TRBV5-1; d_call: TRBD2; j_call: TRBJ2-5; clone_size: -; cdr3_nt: TGCGCCAGCAGCGGGACTAGTGGGGGGGGCTCTTCCCAGTACTTC; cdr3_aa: CASSGTSGGGSSQYF
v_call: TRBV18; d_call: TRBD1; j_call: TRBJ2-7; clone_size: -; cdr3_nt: TGTGCCAGCTCAAAAGGACAGGAAAGGACCTACGAGCAGTACTTC; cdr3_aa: CASSKGQERTYEQYF
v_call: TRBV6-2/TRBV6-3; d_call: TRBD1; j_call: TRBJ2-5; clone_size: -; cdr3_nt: TGTGCCAGCAGTTACGAGACAGGGGGAAGATTCGAAGAGACCCAGTACTTC; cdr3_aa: CASSYETGGRFEETQYF
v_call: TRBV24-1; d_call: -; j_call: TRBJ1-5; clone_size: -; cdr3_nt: TGTGCCACCAGTGGCCACGACAGTAGCAATCAGCCCCAGCATTTT; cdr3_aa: CATSGHDSSNQPQHF
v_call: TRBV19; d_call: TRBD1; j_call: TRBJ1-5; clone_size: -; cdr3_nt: TGTGCCAGCATGGACAGGATTAATCAGCCCCAGCATTTT; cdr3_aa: CASMDRINQPQHF
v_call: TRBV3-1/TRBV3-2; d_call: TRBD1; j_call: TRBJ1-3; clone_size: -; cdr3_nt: TGTGCCAGCAGCCATCCACAGGGGAGCGCTGGAAACACCATATATTTT; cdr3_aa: CASSHPQGSAGNTIYF
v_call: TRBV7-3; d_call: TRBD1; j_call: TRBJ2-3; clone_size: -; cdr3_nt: TGTGCCAGCAGCCCAACTGGGGGACAGGGTCGGGCAGATACGCAGTATTTT; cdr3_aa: CASSPTGGQGRADTQYF
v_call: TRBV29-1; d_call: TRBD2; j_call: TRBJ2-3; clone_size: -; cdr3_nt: TGCAGCCTGGCGGGGACTAGCGGGGGGCTCCAGAGTGTGCAGTATTTT; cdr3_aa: CSLAGTSGGLQSVQYF
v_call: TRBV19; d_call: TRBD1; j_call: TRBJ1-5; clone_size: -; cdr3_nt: TGTGCCAGTAGTATTTTCGGAGGGGGACAGGGGGCGTTTCAGCCCCAGCATTTT; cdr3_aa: CASSIFGGGQGAFQPQHF
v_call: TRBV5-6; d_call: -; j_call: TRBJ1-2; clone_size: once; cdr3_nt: TGTGCCAGCAGCTTGCACAGGTCAACCTATGGCTACACCTTC; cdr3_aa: CASSLHRSTYGYTF
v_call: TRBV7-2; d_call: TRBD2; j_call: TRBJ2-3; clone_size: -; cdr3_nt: TGTGCCAGCAGCTTAGCGGGGGGGTACACAGATACGCAGTATTTT; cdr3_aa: CASSLAGGYTDTQYF
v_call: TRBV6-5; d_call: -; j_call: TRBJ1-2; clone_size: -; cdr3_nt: TGTGCCAGCCGCGAAAGAGAGGTCTATGGCTACACCTTC; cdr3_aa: CASREREVYGYTF
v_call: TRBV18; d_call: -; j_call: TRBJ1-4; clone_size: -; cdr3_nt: TGTGCCAGCTCACCGGGACAAGGACCGGAAAAACTGTTTTTT; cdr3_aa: CASSPGQGPEKLFF
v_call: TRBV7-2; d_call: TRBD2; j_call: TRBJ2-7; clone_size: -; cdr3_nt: TGTGCCAGCAGCTCTGGGGGGACTAGCGGTTCTTACGAGCAGTACTTC; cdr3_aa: CASSSGGTSGSYEQYF
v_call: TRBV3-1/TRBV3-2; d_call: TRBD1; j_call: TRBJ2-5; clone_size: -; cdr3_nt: TGTGCCAGCAGCCGAGAAGCGACAGGGAAGCAAGAGACCCAGTACTTC; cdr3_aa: CASSREATGKQETQYF
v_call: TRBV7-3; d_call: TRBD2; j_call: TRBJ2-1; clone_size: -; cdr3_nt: TGTGCCAGCAGCCAGCCCTCGCCAGCGGGGTACAATGAGCAGTTCTTC; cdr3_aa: CASSQPSPAGYNEQFF
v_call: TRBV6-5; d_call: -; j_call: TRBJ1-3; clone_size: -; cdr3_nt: TGTGCCAGCAGTTACTCAGTCGGACAAGCTGGAAACACCATATATTTT; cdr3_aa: CASSYSVGQAGNTIYF
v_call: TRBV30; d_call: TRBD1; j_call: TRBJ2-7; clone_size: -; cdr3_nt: TGTGCCTGGAGTACAGGGGGCACTTACGAGCAGTACTTC; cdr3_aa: CAWSTGGTYEQYF
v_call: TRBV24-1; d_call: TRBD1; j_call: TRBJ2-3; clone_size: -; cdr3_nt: TGTGCCACCAGTGACGCCGGGACAGGCACAGATACGCAGTATTTT; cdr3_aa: CATSDAGTGTDTQYF
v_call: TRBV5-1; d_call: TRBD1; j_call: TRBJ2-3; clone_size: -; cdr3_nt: TGCGCCAGCAGCTTGGCCGAGACAGGGAACACAGATACGCAGTATTTT; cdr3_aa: CASSLAETGNTDTQYF
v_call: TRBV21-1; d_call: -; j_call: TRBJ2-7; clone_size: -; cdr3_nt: TGTGCCAGCAGCAAAGCGCTAGCGGCCCCCTACGAGCAGTACTTC; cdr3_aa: CASSKALAAPYEQYF
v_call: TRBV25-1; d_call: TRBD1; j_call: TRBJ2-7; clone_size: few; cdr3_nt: TGTGCCAGCAGTGAACCCCTGACAGGGAGCTCCTACGAGCAGTACTTC; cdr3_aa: CASSEPLTGSSYEQYF
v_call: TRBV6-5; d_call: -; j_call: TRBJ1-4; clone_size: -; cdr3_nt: TGTGCCAGCAGTCCGTCCCAGCGGGGTGAAAAACTGTTTTTT; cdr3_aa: CASSPSQRGEKLFF
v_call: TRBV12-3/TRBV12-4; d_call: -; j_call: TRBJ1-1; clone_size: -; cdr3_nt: TGTGCCAGCAGTTTAACGAGGAACACTGAAGCTTTCTTT; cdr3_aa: CASSLTRNTEAFF
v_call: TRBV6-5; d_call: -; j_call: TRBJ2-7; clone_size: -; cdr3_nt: TGTGCCAGCAGTTACTCGAATCGGGGGGCGTCCTACGAGCAGTACTTC; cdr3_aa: CASSYSNRGASYEQYF
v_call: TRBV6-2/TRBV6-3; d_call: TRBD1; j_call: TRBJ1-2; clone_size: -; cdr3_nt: TGTGCCAGCAGTTTCCTCGGACAGGGGATCTATGGCTACACCTTC; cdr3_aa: CASSFLGQGIYGYTF
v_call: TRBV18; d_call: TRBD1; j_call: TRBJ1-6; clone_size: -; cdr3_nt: TGTGCCAGCTCACAATGGACAGGGGATTCACCCCTCCACTTT; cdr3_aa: CASSQWTGDSPLHF
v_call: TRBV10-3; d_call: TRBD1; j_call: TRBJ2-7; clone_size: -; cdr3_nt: TGTGCCATCAGTCCTCAAGGACAGGGGGCCGGCGAGCAGTACTTC; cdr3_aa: CAISPQGQGAGEQYF
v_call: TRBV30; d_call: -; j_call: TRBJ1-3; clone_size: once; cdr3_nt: TGTGCCTGGAGAGTGGGGGCGGGAAACACCATATATTTT; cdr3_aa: CAWRVGAGNTIYF
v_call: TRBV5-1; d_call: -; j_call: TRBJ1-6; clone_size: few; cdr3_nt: TGCGCCAGCAGCCCGTCGATATACAGGGATTCACCCCTCCACTTT; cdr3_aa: CASSPSIYRDSPLHF
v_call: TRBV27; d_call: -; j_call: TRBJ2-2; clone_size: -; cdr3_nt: TGTGCCAGCAGCTCCATCACAAACACCGGGGAGCTGTTTTTT; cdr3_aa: CASSSITNTGELFF
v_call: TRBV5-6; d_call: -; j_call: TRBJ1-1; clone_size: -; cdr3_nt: TGTGCCAGCAGCTTAAGGAGGAACACTGAAGCTTTCTTT; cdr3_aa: CASSLRRNTEAFF
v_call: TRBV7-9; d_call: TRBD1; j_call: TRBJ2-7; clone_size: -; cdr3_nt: TGTGCCAGCAGCTTCGGGTCGGGACAGACCTACGAGCAGTACTTC; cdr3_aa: CASSFGSGQTYEQYF
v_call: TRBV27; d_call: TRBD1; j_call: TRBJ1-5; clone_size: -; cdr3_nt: TGTGCCAGCAGGTTGACTACGGACAGGGTTGATCAGCCCCAGCATTTT; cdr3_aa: CASRLTTDRVDQPQHF
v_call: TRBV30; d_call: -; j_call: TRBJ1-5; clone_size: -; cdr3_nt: TGTGCCTGGAGTGTAAAGGGAGCCCAGCCCCAGCATTTT; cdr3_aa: CAWSVKGAQPQHF
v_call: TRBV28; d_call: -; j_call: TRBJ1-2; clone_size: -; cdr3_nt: TGTGCCAGCAGTGGCAGGGACTATGGCTACACCTTC; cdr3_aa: CASSGRDYGYTF
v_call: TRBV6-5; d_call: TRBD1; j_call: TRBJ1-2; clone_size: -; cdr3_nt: TGTGCCAGCACCCGAAACCGACAGGGGGAGTATGGCTACACCTTC; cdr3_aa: CASTRNRQGEYGYTF
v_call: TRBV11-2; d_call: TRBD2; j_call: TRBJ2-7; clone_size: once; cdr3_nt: TGTGCCAGCAGCTTAGGTCCGGGGGGGAGCGAGCAGTACTTC; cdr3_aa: CASSLGPGGSEQYF
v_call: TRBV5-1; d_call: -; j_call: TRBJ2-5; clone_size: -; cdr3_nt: TGCGCCAGTCGTTTCAGCCAAGAGACCCAGTACTTC; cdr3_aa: CASRFSQETQYF